This TCR beta chain was identified during a study of radiation and T cells in renal cell carcinoma. Study information: Nephrectomy followed 15 Gy stereotactic body radiation by 4 weeks.

CDR3 size: 14 residues. V dropped 1 base and J dropped 4; count of bases not matched to a gene: 1. The germline V gene encodes CDR1 SGDLS and CDR2 YYNGEE. Assay: immunoSEQ multiplex PCR; the TCRdb copy retains only in-frame clones and omits some. The sample shows some 58,000 clones, around 78% of them seen only once. The time point here: blood 2 weeks post-SBRT. This sample's treatment: 15 Gy SBRT to primary tumor, nephrectomy 4 weeks later. After SBRT, blood was collected at 2 and 4 weeks, plus baseline. The sample was blood, taken from a patient whose treatment included radiotherapy and nephrectomy. This sequence originates from a man aged 55 to 70 with renal cell carcinoma. The chain couples TRBV9 to TRBJ2-3, with 9 bases identical to TRBD2. The CDR3 spells CASSVRLAADTQYF. CDR3 sequence (DNA): TGTGCCAGCAGCGTAAGACTAGCGGCAGATACGCAGTATTTT.